These 28 T cell receptor beta chains were all obtained from the same sample, sequenced in a study of CD8 T cells in ankylosing spondylitis. Broader study findings: The study identified a TCR beta motif of roughly eight highly homologous variants that appeared characteristic of ankylosing spondylitis blood.

TCRdb processed the 5' RACE reads anew with MiXCR; each CDR3 protein has one entry. The sample holds hundreds of thousands of distinct CDR3 sequences, approximately 12% seen once. These TCRs are of unknown antigen specificity. The sample comprised blood, either unsorted or a sorted T cell fraction (not recorded which). The receptors come from a male donor with ankylosing spondylitis.

Ten or more counts support this clonotype. V and J are TRBV20-1 and TRBJ2-1, with a possible D match to TRBD1 (6 bases). The CDR3 spans 13 residues. The V gene lost 5 bases and the J gene lost 5 bases, with 13 bases spanning the gap. Germline CDR1 and CDR2: DFQATT and SNEGSKA (reference sequence). The DNA for the CDR3 is TGCAGTGCTCACCTGGACAGAAACAATGAGCAGTTCTTC. This gives the protein CSAHLDRNNEQFF.

The rearrangement joins TRBV6-2 or TRBV6-3 to TRBJ2-3, with D possibly TRBD2 on 6 matching bases. V was clipped by 7 bases and J by 7 bases, with 18 bases between them. The CDR3 length is 14 residues. Germline CDR1 is MNHEY and CDR2 is SVGEGT. The CDR3 nucleotides are TGTGCCAGCAACCCCGCACGGAGGGGAAATACGCAGTATTTT. It encodes CASNPARRGNTQYF.

Only a few counts were recorded for this clonotype. This sequence joins TRBV3-1 and TRBJ2-1, with a tentative D call TRBD2 (6 bases). Germline V CDR1 and CDR2: LGHDT, YNNKEL (reference sequence). Trimming left V 8 bases short and J 5 bases short, with 13 bases between. CDR3 length: 13 amino acids. The CDR3 coding sequence is TGTGCCAGCGGACGGACGGGAGACAATGAGCAGTTCTTC. Protein sequence: CASGRTGDNEQFF.

V gene TRBV20-1 combines with J gene TRBJ2-7; 7 nucleotides match TRBD2. This CDR3 has 15 residues. Germline CDR1 reads DFQATT; CDR2 reads SNEGSKA (reference sequence). The trim removed 3 bases at V and 0 bases at J, leaving 8 bases unmatched. The CDR3 reads CSARVAGSNSYEQYF. The CDR3 DNA reads as TGCAGTGCTAGGGTAGCGGGTTCTAACTCCTACGAGCAGTACTTC.

This clonotype was seen ten or more times. The rearrangement joins TRBV29-1 to TRBJ2-3; D call uncertain. The germline gives CDR1 SQVTM, CDR2 ANQGSEA. V lost 4 bases, J lost 0 bases, and 14 bases lay in between. CDR3 length: 15 residues. The CDR3 spells CSVARKGFSTDTQYF. As DNA, the CDR3 is TGCAGCGTTGCTCGGAAAGGCTTTAGCACAGATACGCAGTATTTT.

The V call is TRBV28, the J call TRBJ2-1; the D gene is possibly TRBD2 (6 bases). Germline V CDR1 and CDR2: MDHEN, SYDVKM. With 4 bases removed from V and 7 bases from J, the gap between germline ends came to 20 bases. The CDR3 runs to 16 residues. The CDR3 protein is CASSYPGGGRINEQFF. In nucleotides, the CDR3 is TGTGCCAGCAGTTACCCTGGTGGAGGGCGTATAAATGAGCAGTTCTTC.

This clonotype was detected many times. The CDR3 region is CASSRGREDTQYF. Written as DNA, the CDR3 is TGTGCCAGCAGCAGGGGTCGGGAAGATACGCAGTATTTT. The rearrangement joins TRBV7-8 to TRBJ2-3; D is possibly TRBD1 or TRBD2 (5 bases each). Germline values: CDR1 SGHVS, CDR2 FQNEAQ. The V gene lost 5 bases and the J gene lost 5 bases, with 11 bases spanning the gap. The CDR3 covers 13 residues.

The rearrangement uses TRBV7-2 and TRBJ2-7; 7 nucleotides agree with TRBD2. The trim removed 2 bases at V and 2 bases at J, leaving 6 bases unmatched. The germline V gene has CDR1 SGHTA and CDR2 FQGNSA. CDR3 length equals 15 residues. CDR3 DNA: TGTGCCAGCAGCTTATTGGCGGGAGCTCCCTACGAGCAGTACTTC. As protein: CASSLLAGAPYEQYF.

This clonotype has a count of ten or more. V usage is TRBV12-3 or TRBV12-4 and J usage is TRBJ2-5, with a weak D call TRBD2 (5 bases). V dropped 3 bases and J dropped 1 base, with 12 bases sitting between them. The CDR3 covers 15 residues. The CDR3 DNA follows: TGTGCCAGCAGTTTGGAACGAGGACTCCAAGAGACCCAGTACTTC. Protein sequence: CASSLERGLQETQYF.

V and J are TRBV23-1 and TRBJ2-2, with D perhaps matching TRBD1 or TRBD2 (5 bases each). TRBV23-1 is an ORF for which the function is uncertain. The CDR3 covers 15 residues. With 4 bases removed from V and 4 bases from J, the gap between germline ends came to 13 bases. The CDR3 loop is CASSPPGPVTGELFF. CDR3 nucleotides: TGCGCCAGCAGTCCACCGGGACCTGTCACCGGGGAGCTGTTTTTT.

The V call is TRBV7-8, the J call TRBJ2-7, with TRBD2 as a possible D gene (5 bases). The V end was cut by 1 base, the J end by 6 bases, with 16 bases between. In germline, CDR1 is SGHVS, CDR2 FQNEAQ. The CDR3 is 15 amino acids. The CDR3 spells CASSLVRTRVGEQYF. DNA of the CDR3: TGTGCCAGCAGCTTAGTACGGACTCGGGTTGGCGAGCAGTACTTC.

The sample holds a few counts of this clonotype. Written as DNA, the CDR3 is TGCGCCAGCAGCCAGTCCCGGGACACCGCTGAGTACTTC. Protein product: CASSQSRDTAEYF. This rearrangement joins TRBV4-1 to TRBJ2-7, with TRBD1 as a possible D gene (6 bases). In germline, CDR1 is MGHRA, CDR2 YSYEKL. The CDR3 runs to 13 residues. V lost 3 bases and J 11 bases, leaving 17 bases between the germline ends.

The V and J genes are TRBV5-1 and TRBJ2-3, with D tentatively TRBD2 (6 bases). Germline CDR1 reads SGHRS; CDR2 reads YFSETQ. CDR3 length equals 18 residues. The ends were cut back, 0 bases at V and 4 bases at J, with 21 bases in the middle. This chain's CDR3 is CASSLEGRGLGLADTQYF. Written as DNA, the CDR3 is TGCGCCAGCAGCTTGGAAGGGCGGGGCCTGGGTTTGGCAGATACGCAGTATTTT.

This clonotype has only a few counts. The chain carries TRBV12-3 or TRBV12-4 and TRBJ2-3; TRBD2 matches at 7 bases. Trimming removed 2 bases from V and 0 bases from J; junction bases left unmatched: 5. There are 16 residues in the CDR3. CDR3 sequence: CASSLSFSGSTDTQYF. As DNA, the CDR3 is TGTGCCAGCAGTTTAAGCTTTAGCGGGAGCACAGATACGCAGTATTTT.

This clonotype was counted many times. The rearrangement joins TRBV29-1 to TRBJ2-5; tentative D call: TRBD1 (6 bases). The CDR3 is 13 residues long. The V end was cut by 1 base, the J end by 5 bases, with 11 bases between. CDR1 is SQVTM, CDR2 ANQGSEA, per germline. In nucleotides, the CDR3 is TGCAGCGTTGAAGGCAGGGGTCTGGAGACCCAGTACTTC. It encodes CSVEGRGLETQYF.

The chain uses TRBV28 and TRBJ1-2; D gene unclear. The CDR3 is made up of 13 amino acids. The V end lost 2 bases, the J end lost 4 bases, and 8 bases lay between the germline ends. CDR1 and CDR2 from the germline V gene are MDHEN and SYDVKM. CDR3 region: CASSLHRAYGYTF. The CDR3 DNA is TGTGCCAGCAGTTTACATAGGGCCTATGGCTACACCTTC.

J is TRBJ2-7 and V is TRBV5-1; D gene unclear. This CDR3 has 13 amino acids. Trimming cost V 6 bases and J 3 bases, with 13 bases left between them. The germline gives CDR1 SGHRS, CDR2 YFSETQ. The CDR3 DNA is TGCGCCAGCACGGTCGGAGTGGGCTACGAGCAGTACTTC. The encoded protein is CASTVGVGYEQYF.

Ten or more counts support this clonotype. The V gene is TRBV29-1, the J gene TRBJ1-1; the D gene is possibly TRBD1 (6 bases). Germline CDR1 SQVTM, CDR2 ANQGSEA. CDR3 size: 14 residues. V was clipped by 4 bases and J by 1 base, with 13 bases between them. This CDR3 reads CSVATRTANTEAFF. In DNA form, the CDR3 reads TGCAGCGTTGCCACTCGGACAGCGAACACTGAAGCTTTCTTT.

This rearrangement joins TRBV15 to TRBJ1-1; D is perhaps TRBD1 (6 bases). This CDR3 comprises 15 residues. Germline CDR1 LNHNV, CDR2 YYDKDF (reference sequence). The ends were cut back, 4 bases at V and 2 bases at J, with 14 bases in the middle. DNA of the CDR3: TGTGCCACCAGCAAAACCTACAGGGCAAACACTGAAGCTTTCTTT. Its protein product is CATSKTYRANTEAFF.

This chain connects TRBV4-3 to TRBJ2-3; 12 bases fit TRBD2. Germline CDR1 and CDR2: LGHNA and YSLEER. This CDR3 comprises 16 residues. Germline trimming cut 2 bases from V and 4 bases from J; bases unmatched to any gene: 4. For the CDR3, the DNA is TGCGCCAGCAGCCAAAGACTAGCGGGGGTGGCAGATACGCAGTATTTT. Amino acid sequence: CASSQRLAGVADTQYF.

As DNA, the CDR3 is TGTGCCAGCAGCCCAGTCCCCGGGACAGCCGGGGAGCAGTACTTC. As protein: CASSPVPGTAGEQYF. The chain employs TRBV7-2 and TRBJ2-7, with 7 positions matching TRBD1. The V gene's germline CDR1 is SGHTA and CDR2 FQGNSA. V dropped 5 bases and J dropped 7; count of bases not matched to a gene: 14. The CDR3 is 15 residues long. Variable domain in full (rest from reference TRBV7-2 and TRBJ2-7): GAGVSQSPSNKVTEKGKDVELRCDPISGHTALYWYRQSLGQGLEFLIYFQGNSAPDKSGLPSDRFSAERTGGSVSTLTIQRTQQEDSAVYLCASSPVPGTAGEQYFGPGTRLTVT.

This clonotype was recorded a few times. The chain is built from TRBV10-3 and TRBJ1-1; 8 bases line up with TRBD1. The CDR3 has 15 residues. The germline gives CDR1 ENHRY, CDR2 SYGVKD. V shed 6 bases and J 4 bases; nucleotides not matched to a gene: 10. The CDR3 protein is CAISDADRGPTEAFF. CDR3 in DNA: TGTGCCATCAGCGACGCCGACAGGGGACCCACTGAAGCTTTCTTT.

CDR3 sequence reads: CSASPRLGPQETQYF. The CDR3, as DNA: TGCAGTGCTAGCCCCCGGTTGGGCCCACAAGAGACCCAGTACTTC. J is TRBJ2-5 and V is TRBV20-1; D not resolved. Germline CDR1 is DFQATT and CDR2 is SNEGSKA (reference sequence). V lost 3 bases and J 2 bases, leaving 16 bases between the germline ends. The CDR3 has 15 residues.

Ten or more counts support this clonotype. The J gene is TRBJ1-2, the V gene TRBV6-5, with TRBD1 matching 7 bases. The CDR3 is 12 amino acids. Germline V gives CDR1 MNHEY, CDR2 SVGAGI. Losses at the gene ends were 6 bases for V and 4 bases for J; bases not matched to a gene: 2. The CDR3 sequence is CASSRDSYGYTF. Here the CDR3 DNA reads TGTGCCAGCAGCCGGGACAGCTATGGCTACACCTTC.

This clonotype was detected many times. The chain joins TRBV20-1 to TRBJ2-5, with 10 bases matching TRBD1. Trimming took 2 bases from V and 5 from J; bases not matched to a gene: 8. The germline gives CDR1 DFQATT, CDR2 SNEGSKA (reference sequence). This CDR3 is 15 amino acids long. The CDR3 DNA is TGCAGTGCTAGAACCGACAGGGGGCTACGGGAGACCCAGTACTTC. Encoded protein: CSARTDRGLRETQYF.

This clonotype has a handful of counts. The chain carries TRBV18 and TRBJ1-2; 8 bases are shared with TRBD1. The germline gives CDR1 KGHSH, CDR2 LQKENI. Germline trimming cut 0 bases from V and 7 bases from J; bases unmatched to any gene: 4. CDR3 length: 14 residues. The CDR3 DNA sequence: TGTGCCAGCTCACCACCGGGCAGGGGGCTTGGCTACACCTTC. It codes for CASSPPGRGLGYTF.

This clonotype was seen a few times. V is TRBV20-1 and J is TRBJ2-7, with unresolved D. Trimming pared 6 bases from V and 7 bases from J, leaving 25 bases between. This CDR3 spans 15 amino acids. The germline V gene encodes CDR1 DFQATT and CDR2 SNEGSKA (reference sequence). CDR3 nucleotides: TGCAGTGCGCCCAAGATGACGGCCGACCGGTCGGAGCAGTACTTC. It codes for CSAPKMTADRSEQYF.

In this sample, this clonotype turned up many times. The rearrangement links TRBV5-6 to TRBJ1-1, with D unresolved. This CDR3 comprises 14 residues. CDR1 SGHDT and CDR2 YYEEEE come from the germline V gene. The germline V and J ends were trimmed by 0 bases and 0 bases, with 6 bases remaining between them. The CDR3 nucleotides are TGTGCCAGCAGCTTGGCCCAGTTGAACACTGAAGCTTTCTTT. It specifies CASSLAQLNTEAFF.